These 9 T cell receptor beta chains were sequenced from one sample in a study of Ad26.COV2.S vaccination and SARS-CoV-2 variants. The repertoire was sequenced with immunoSEQ multiplex PCR; TCRdb's copy has only in-frame clones and lacks some. The sample contains about half a million clones, approximately 90% of which appear only once. The treatment: some 20 received Ad26.COV2.S at low or high dose, single or two shots; 5 received placebo; per-sample allocation not given. The investigators took samples on day 63 after the first vaccine or placebo injection. The sample here was peripheral blood, taken in a trial of Ad26.COV2.S vaccine versus placebo. Receptors originate from a person aged 18 to 65 who received the Ad26.COV2.S COVID-19 vaccine or a placebo.

The rearrangement joins TRBV30 to TRBJ2-7; TRBD1 agrees at 7 bases. This CDR3 has 13 amino acids. The germline gives CDR1 GTSNPN, CDR2 SVGIG (reference sequence). Trimming cost V 4 bases and J 2 bases; bases outside gene matches: 5. The CDR3 protein is CAWTTGPPYEQYF. CDR3 DNA: TGTGCCTGGACGACAGGGCCCCCCTACGAGCAGTACTTC.

The chain employs TRBV3-1 (or the pseudogene TRBV3-2) and TRBJ1-3; the D is unclear. The CDR3 has 15 amino acids. Germline assignment: CDR1 LGHDT and CDR2 YNNKEL (reference sequence). V lost 3 bases and J 4 bases, leaving 13 bases between the germline ends. The CDR3 protein is CASSHTTVTGNTIYF. CDR3 in DNA: TGTGCCAGCAGCCATACGACCGTGACAGGAAACACCATATATTTT.

The chain joins TRBV19 to TRBJ2-5; 9 bases map to TRBD1. CDR3 size: 18 residues. Germline CDR1 is LNHDA and CDR2 is SQIVND (reference sequence). With 5 bases clipped from V and 0 bases from J, the junction kept 13 bases outside the gene matches. The CDR3 coding sequence is TGTGCCAGTAGTCCATCGCCTTGGGACAGGGATTACCAAGAGACCCAGTACTTC. Its protein product is CASSPSPWDRDYQETQYF.

For this clone: Other DNA sequences in this sample translate to the same CDR3. V usage is TRBV10-3 and J usage is TRBJ2-7; maybe TRBD1 (5 bases). This CDR3 has 14 residues. With 5 bases removed from V and 2 bases from J, the gap between germline ends came to 13 bases. Germline V gene data show CDR1 as ENHRY and CDR2 as SYGVKD. CDR3 amino acids: CAISSGPHPYEQYF. The CDR3, as DNA: TGTGCCATCAGTTCAGGGCCACACCCCTACGAGCAGTACTTC.

This clone was detected only once. This chain links TRBV27 with TRBJ1-3; maybe TRBD1 (5 bases). Germline V gene sequence: CDR1 MNHEY, CDR2 SMNVEV (reference sequence). The CDR3 extends over 15 amino acids. V gave up 6 bases and J gave up 0 bases, with 12 bases separating them. CDR3 sequence: CASSLGGSSGNTIYF. CDR3 DNA: TGTGCCAGCAGCTTGGGGGGGAGCTCTGGAAACACCATATATTTT.

The chain employs TRBV2 and TRBJ1-5; D is uncertain. Germline values: CDR1 SNHLY, CDR2 FYNNEI. V was clipped by 5 bases and J by 3 bases, with 11 bases between them. This CDR3 comprises 14 residues. The CDR3 region is CASSSSGINQPQHF. DNA for the CDR3: TGTGCCAGCAGTTCGTCGGGAATCAATCAGCCCCAGCATTTT.

The chain joins TRBV4-1 to TRBJ2-1, with D perhaps TRBD2 (5 bases). This CDR3 spans 17 amino acids. Germline loops: CDR1 MGHRA, CDR2 YSYEKL. The V end was cut by 1 base, the J end by 6 bases, with 19 bases between. This CDR3 reads CASSQVFEGSGSNEQFF. The CDR3 DNA reads as TGCGCCAGCAGCCAAGTTTTTGAGGGAAGCGGTTCCAATGAGCAGTTCTTC.

This CDR3 is CASSSGTSANEQFF. The DNA for the CDR3 is TGTGCCAGCAGCTCAGGGACTAGCGCCAATGAGCAGTTCTTC. J is TRBJ2-1 and V is TRBV13; 10 bases agree with TRBD2. CDR3 size: 14 residues. The J segment lost 6 bases and the V segment lost 4 bases, leaving 3 bases of the junction unmatched. Germline V gives CDR1 PRHDT, CDR2 FYEKMQ (reference sequence).

The chain links TRBV29-1 to TRBJ1-1, with D perhaps matching TRBD1 (5 bases). V lost 7 bases and J lost 5, with 17 bases in between. This CDR3 has 13 residues. Germline CDR1 SQVTM, CDR2 ANQGSEA. The DNA for the CDR3 is TGCAGCGCCGCGACAGCCCCGAGAACTGAAGCTTTCTTT. Translation gives CSAATAPRTEAFF.